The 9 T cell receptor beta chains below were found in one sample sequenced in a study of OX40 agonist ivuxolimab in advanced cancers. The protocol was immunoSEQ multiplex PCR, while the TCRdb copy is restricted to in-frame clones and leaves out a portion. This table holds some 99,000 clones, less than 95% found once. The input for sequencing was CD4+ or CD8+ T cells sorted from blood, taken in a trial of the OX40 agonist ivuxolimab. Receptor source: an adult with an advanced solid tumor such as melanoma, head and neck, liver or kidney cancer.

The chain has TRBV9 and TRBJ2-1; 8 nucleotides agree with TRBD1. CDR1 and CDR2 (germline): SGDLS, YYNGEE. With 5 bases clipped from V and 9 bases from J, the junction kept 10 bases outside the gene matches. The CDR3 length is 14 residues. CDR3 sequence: CASSALTGGSEQFF. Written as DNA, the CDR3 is TGTGCCAGCAGTGCACTTACAGGGGGGAGTGAGCAGTTCTTC.

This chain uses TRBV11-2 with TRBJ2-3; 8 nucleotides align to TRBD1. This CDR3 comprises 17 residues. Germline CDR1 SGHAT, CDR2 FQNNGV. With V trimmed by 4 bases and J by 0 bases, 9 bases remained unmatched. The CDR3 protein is CASSSRTGRGSTDTQYF. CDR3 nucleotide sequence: TGTGCCAGCAGCTCGCGGACAGGGCGTGGGAGCACAGATACGCAGTATTTT.

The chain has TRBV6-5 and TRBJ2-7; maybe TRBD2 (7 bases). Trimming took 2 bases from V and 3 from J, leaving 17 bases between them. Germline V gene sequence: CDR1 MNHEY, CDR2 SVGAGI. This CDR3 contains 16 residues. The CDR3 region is CASSYGLGGGGYEQYF. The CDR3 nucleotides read TGTGCCAGCAGTTACGGGCTGGGGGGGGGCGGCTACGAGCAGTACTTC.

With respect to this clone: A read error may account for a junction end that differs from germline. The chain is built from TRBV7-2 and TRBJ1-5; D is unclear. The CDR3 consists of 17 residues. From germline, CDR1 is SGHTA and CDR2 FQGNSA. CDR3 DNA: TGTGCCAGCAGCCTAGCCGGCGGGGTACGGGTCAATCAGCCCCAGCATTTT. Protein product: CASSLAGGVRVNQPQHF.

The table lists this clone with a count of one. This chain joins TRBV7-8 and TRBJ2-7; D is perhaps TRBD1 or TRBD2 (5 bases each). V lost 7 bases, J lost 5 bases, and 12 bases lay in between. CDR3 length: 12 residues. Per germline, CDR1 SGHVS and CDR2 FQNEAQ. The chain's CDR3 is CASTGRFDEQYF. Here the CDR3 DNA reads TGTGCCAGCACGGGGCGTTTCGACGAGCAGTACTTC. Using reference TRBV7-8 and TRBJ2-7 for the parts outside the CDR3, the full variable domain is GAGVSQSPRYKVAKRGQDVALRCDPISGHVSLFWYQQALGQGPEFLTYFQNEAQLDKSGLPSDRFFAERPEGSVSTLKIQRTQQEDSAVYLCASTGRFDEQYFGPGTRLTVT.

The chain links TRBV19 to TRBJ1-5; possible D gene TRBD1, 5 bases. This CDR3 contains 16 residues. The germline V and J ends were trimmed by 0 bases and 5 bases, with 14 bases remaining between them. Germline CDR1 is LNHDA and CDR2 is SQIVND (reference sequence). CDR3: CASSIDTSRGDQPQHF. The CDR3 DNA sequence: TGTGCCAGTAGTATAGATACCTCCCGAGGGGATCAGCCCCAGCATTTT.

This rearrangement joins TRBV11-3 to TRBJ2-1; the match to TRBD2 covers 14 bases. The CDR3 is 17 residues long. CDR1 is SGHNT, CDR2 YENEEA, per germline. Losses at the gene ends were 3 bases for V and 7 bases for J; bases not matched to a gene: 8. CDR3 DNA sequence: TGTGCCAGCAGCTTGGGACTAGCGGGAGCCGTTGTAAATGAGCAGTTCTTC. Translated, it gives CASSLGLAGAVVNEQFF.

For the CDR3, the DNA is TGTGCCAGCTCCCCTAAACTAGGGCCGGAGGCGGAGCTGTTTTTT. Residues: CASSPKLGPEAELFF. This chain joins TRBV18 and TRBJ2-2, with a tentative D call TRBD2 (5 bases). The CDR3 loop spans 15 amino acids. Trimming stripped 6 bases from V and 10 bases from J, with 21 bases between. Germline lookup yields CDR1 KGHSH and CDR2 LQKENI.

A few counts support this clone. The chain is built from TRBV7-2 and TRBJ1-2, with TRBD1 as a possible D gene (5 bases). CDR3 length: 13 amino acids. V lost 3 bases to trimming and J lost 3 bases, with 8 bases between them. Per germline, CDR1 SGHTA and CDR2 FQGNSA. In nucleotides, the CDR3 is TGTGCCAGCAGCTTTGGCAGGGACTATGGCTACACCTTC. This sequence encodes CASSFGRDYGYTF.